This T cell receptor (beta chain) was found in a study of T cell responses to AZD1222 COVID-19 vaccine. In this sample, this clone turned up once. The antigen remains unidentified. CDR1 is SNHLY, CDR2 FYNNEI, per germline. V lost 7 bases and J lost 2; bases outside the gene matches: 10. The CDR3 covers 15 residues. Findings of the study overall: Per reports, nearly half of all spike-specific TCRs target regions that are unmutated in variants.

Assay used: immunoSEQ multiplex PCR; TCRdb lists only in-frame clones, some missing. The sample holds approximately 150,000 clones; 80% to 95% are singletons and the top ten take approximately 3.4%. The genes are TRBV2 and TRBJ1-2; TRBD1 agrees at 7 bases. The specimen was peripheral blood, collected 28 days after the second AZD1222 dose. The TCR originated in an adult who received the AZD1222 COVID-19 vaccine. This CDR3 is CASMIEATGNYGYTF. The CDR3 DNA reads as TGTGCCAGCATGATAGAGGCGACAGGGAACTATGGCTACACCTTC.